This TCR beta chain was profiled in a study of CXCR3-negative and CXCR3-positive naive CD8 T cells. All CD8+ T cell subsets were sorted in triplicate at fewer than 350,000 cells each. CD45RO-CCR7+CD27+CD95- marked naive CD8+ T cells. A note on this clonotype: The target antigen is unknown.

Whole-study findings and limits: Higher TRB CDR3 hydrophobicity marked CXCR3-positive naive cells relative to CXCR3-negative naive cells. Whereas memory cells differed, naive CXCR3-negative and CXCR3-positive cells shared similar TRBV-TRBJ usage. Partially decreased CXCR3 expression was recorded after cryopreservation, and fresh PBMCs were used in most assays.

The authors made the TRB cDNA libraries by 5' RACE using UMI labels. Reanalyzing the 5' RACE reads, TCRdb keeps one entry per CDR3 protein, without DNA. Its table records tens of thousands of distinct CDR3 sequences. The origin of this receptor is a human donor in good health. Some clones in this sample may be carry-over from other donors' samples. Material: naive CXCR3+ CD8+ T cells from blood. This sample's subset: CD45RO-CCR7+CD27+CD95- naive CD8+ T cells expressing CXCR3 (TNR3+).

CDR3 loop: CSVDGTGEGYEQYF. The chain links TRBV29-1 to TRBJ2-7; lacking DNA, the TRBD1 call made by TCRdb goes unchecked. Germline CDR1 and CDR2: SQVTM and ANQGSEA. The CDR3 spans 14 residues.